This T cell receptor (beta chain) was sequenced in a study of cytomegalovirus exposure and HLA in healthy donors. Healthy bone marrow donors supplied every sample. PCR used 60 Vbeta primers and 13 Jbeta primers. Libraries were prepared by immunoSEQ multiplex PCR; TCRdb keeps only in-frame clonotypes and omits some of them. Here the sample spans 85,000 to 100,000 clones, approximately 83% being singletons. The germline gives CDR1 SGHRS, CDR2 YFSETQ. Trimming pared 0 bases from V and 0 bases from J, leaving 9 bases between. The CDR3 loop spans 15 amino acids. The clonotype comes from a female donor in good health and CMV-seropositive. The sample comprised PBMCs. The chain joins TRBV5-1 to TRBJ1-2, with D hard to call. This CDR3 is CASSLARGTNYGYTF. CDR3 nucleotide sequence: TGCGCCAGCAGCTTGGCCAGAGGGACTAACTATGGCTACACCTTC.